The source of this TCR beta chain is a study of cytomegalovirus exposure and HLA in healthy donors. Germline V gives CDR1 LNHDA, CDR2 SQIVND (reference sequence). V lost 7 bases and J lost 2; bases outside the gene matches: 10. The CDR3 is 16 residues long. The PCR had 60 Vbeta and 13 Jbeta primers. Clones were read by immunoSEQ multiplex PCR, and TCRdb kept only the in-frame ones, dropping some. The sample includes some 45,000 clones, about nine tenths of them seen just once. The sequencing sample was made of PBMCs. This rearrangement joins TRBV19 to TRBJ1-5, with TRBD1 matching over 8 bases. This TCR derives from a woman in her 40s in good health and CMV-seropositive. CDR3 sequence: CASTFLDRGGNQPQHF. In DNA form, the CDR3 reads TGTGCCAGTACCTTCCTCGACAGGGGCGGCAATCAGCCCCAGCATTTT.